The 24 T cell receptor beta chains reported below all come from one sample, sequenced in a study of CD8+ T cells in alopecia areata. Once RNA had been extracted, it was reverse transcribed into cDNA to act as the sequencing template. The protocol was immunoSEQ multiplex PCR, while the TCRdb copy is restricted to in-frame clones and leaves out a portion. The table shows around 300,000 clones, with 60% occurring only once. Treatment defined: oral pan-JAK inhibitor, 5-10 mg twice daily. The sequenced sample was CD4+ T cells sorted from blood, obtained around week 53, from a patient treated with tofacitinib. These receptors came from a human donor with alopecia areata.

The chain is built from TRBV2 and TRBJ2-5, with 9 bases aligning to TRBD1. CDR1 is SNHLY and CDR2 is FYNNEI in the germline V gene. The CDR3 contains 13 residues. Trimming at V came to 4 bases and at J to 3 bases, leaving 0 bases not matched to a gene. The CDR3 here is CASSGDREETQYF. The CDR3 DNA is TGTGCCAGCAGTGGGGACAGGGAAGAGACCCAGTACTTC.

The V gene is TRBV13, the J gene TRBJ1-5, with 7 bases matching TRBD1. Trimming at V came to 2 bases and at J to 2 bases, leaving 3 bases not matched to a gene. Germline CDR1 reads PRHDT; CDR2 reads FYEKMQ (reference sequence). CDR3 length equals 15 residues. The DNA of the CDR3 is TGTGCCAGCAGCTTACGACAGGGAGGCAATCAGCCCCAGCATTTT. Translated, it gives CASSLRQGGNQPQHF.

The rearrangement joins TRBV2 to TRBJ2-3, with TRBD1 as a possible D gene (6 bases). The CDR3 runs to 16 residues. Between the trimmed V and J ends, which lost 5 bases and 1 base, there was a span of 16 bases. Germline V gene data show CDR1 as SNHLY and CDR2 as FYNNEI. The chain's CDR3 is CASSPGAGAGTDTQYF. The CDR3 nucleotides read TGTGCCAGCAGTCCCGGGGCAGGGGCCGGCACAGATACGCAGTATTTT.

The CDR3 protein is CASKWDPTLSSPLHF. The CDR3 DNA sequence: TGTGCCAGCAAGTGGGACCCCACGCTGAGTTCACCCCTCCACTTT. J is TRBJ1-6 and V is TRBV27; tentative D call: TRBD1 (5 bases). V lost 7 bases, J lost 9 bases, and 19 bases lay in between. Germline V gene data show CDR1 as MNHEY and CDR2 as SMNVEV (reference sequence). The CDR3 consists of 15 residues.

This clone was seen a few times. The chain carries TRBV7-2 and TRBJ2-1; tentative D call: TRBD2 (5 bases). The V gene lost 0 bases and the J gene lost 3 bases, with 9 bases spanning the gap. Germline loops: CDR1 SGHTA, CDR2 FQGNSA. This CDR3 spans 15 amino acids. For the CDR3, the DNA is TGTGCCAGCAGCTTAGCGGGGAGCTACTACAATGAGCAGTTCTTC. It specifies CASSLAGSYYNEQFF.

The sample holds a few counts of this clone. The CDR3 nucleotides are TGCGCCAGCAGCCAAGATCCCAGGGATGGCTACACCTTC. This translates into CASSQDPRDGYTF. The chain has TRBV4-1 and TRBJ1-2; a weak D match, TRBD1 (5 bases). The V gene's germline CDR1 is MGHRA and CDR2 YSYEKL. Trimming removed 0 bases from V and 6 bases from J, with 8 bases in between. CDR3 length: 13 amino acids.

V usage is TRBV9 and J usage is TRBJ1-1, with D uncertain. CDR1 is SGDLS, CDR2 YYNGEE, per germline. The CDR3 runs 14 residues. Trimming removed 0 bases at V and 5 bases at J, with 11 bases between. CDR3 region: CASSVGTAETEAFF. DNA for the CDR3: TGTGCCAGCAGCGTAGGAACAGCCGAGACTGAAGCTTTCTTT.

The chain combines TRBV11-1 with TRBJ2-4; D may match TRBD1 or TRBD2 (5 bases each). Germline CDR1 is SGHAT and CDR2 is FQDESV (reference sequence). Trimming left V 3 bases short and J 7 bases short, with 13 bases between. The length of the CDR3 is 14 residues. CDR3 amino acids: CASSLGPPQNIQYF. The CDR3 DNA is TGTGCCAGCAGCTTGGGACCACCACAGAACATTCAGTACTTC.

The rearrangement joins TRBV6-5 to TRBJ1-6; D might be TRBD1 (5 bases). V shed 2 bases and J shed 8 bases, with 10 bases lying between them. This CDR3 contains 14 residues. In germline, CDR1 is MNHEY, CDR2 SVGAGI. CDR3 coding DNA: TGTGCCAGCAGTTACGAGGGGAAATATTCACCCCTCCACTTT. It specifies CASSYEGKYSPLHF.

This clone appeared a few times. The J gene is TRBJ1-4, the V gene TRBV2; no definite D call. CDR1 and CDR2 from the germline V gene are SNHLY and FYNNEI. This CDR3 has 13 residues. Trimming took 8 bases from V and 8 from J, leaving 15 bases between them. The CDR3 DNA follows: TGTGCCAGCGCCAGCCCCGCGAGAGAAAAACTGTTTTTT. Residues: CASASPAREKLFF.

This clone has a single count. J is TRBJ1-2 and V is TRBV2, with D possibly matching TRBD1 (5 bases). Germline V gene data show CDR1 as SNHLY and CDR2 as FYNNEI. The length of the CDR3 is 16 residues. V gave up 6 bases and J gave up 8 bases, with 25 bases separating them. The CDR3 protein is CASSPRGRGPFKGYTF. Written as DNA, the CDR3 is TGTGCCAGCAGCCCCCGAGGGAGGGGCCCCTTTAAGGGCTACACCTTC.

The chain combines TRBV30 with TRBJ1-1, with 8 bases that match TRBD1. The V segment lost 2 bases and the J segment 4 bases; nucleotides outside the gene matches: 6. Germline V CDR1 and CDR2: GTSNPN, SVGIG (reference sequence). The CDR3 has 14 residues. The CDR3 here is CAWSSGQGITEAFF. DNA for the CDR3: TGTGCCTGGAGTTCTGGACAGGGTATCACTGAAGCTTTCTTT.

This clone appeared a single time. This rearrangement joins TRBV29-1 to TRBJ1-2; D is perhaps TRBD1 (5 bases). Per the germline V gene, CDR1 is SQVTM and CDR2 is ANQGSEA. V was pared by 7 bases and J by 8 bases, with 14 bases between. The CDR3 consists of 11 residues. DNA for the CDR3: TGCAGCGCCACTGAGGGGCCCGGCTACACCTTC. Amino acids: CSATEGPGYTF.

Only a few counts were recorded for this clone. The chain is built from TRBV29-1 and TRBJ2-7, with D perhaps matching TRBD1 (6 bases). The germline V and J ends were trimmed by 7 bases and 2 bases, with 15 bases remaining between them. This CDR3 comprises 13 residues. Germline V gene lookup returns CDR1 SQVTM and CDR2 ANQGSEA. Here the CDR3 reads CSANTGPTYEQYF. The CDR3 bases are TGCAGCGCTAATACAGGGCCTACCTACGAGCAGTACTTC.

The sample holds a few counts of this clone. The gene calls are TRBV30 and TRBJ1-5; a weak D match, TRBD1 (6 bases). V lost 1 base, J lost 0 bases, and 13 bases lay in between. This CDR3 is 16 amino acids long. Germline V gene sequence: CDR1 GTSNPN, CDR2 SVGIG (reference sequence). The CDR3 region has the DNA TGTGCCTGGAGTGACTTGGGGGCGTATAGCAATCAGCCCCAGCATTTT. It is translated as CAWSDLGAYSNQPQHF.

The chain uses TRBV6-6 and TRBJ1-5; D gene unclear. Germline assignment: CDR1 MNHNY and CDR2 SVGAGI (reference sequence). Trimming took 2 bases from V and 1 from J, leaving 6 bases between them. CDR3 length equals 14 residues. The CDR3 region has the DNA TGTGCCAGCAGTTACCGGGCAAGCAATCAGCCCCAGCATTTT. It yields the protein CASSYRASNQPQHF.

A single count supports this clone. J is TRBJ2-3 and V is TRBV25-1; D is tentatively TRBD1 or TRBD2 (5 bases each). The CDR3 is made up of 13 amino acids. Deletions cut 0 bases from V and 8 bases from J, with 9 bases between. Germline-derived CDR1 and CDR2 are MGHDK and SYGVNS. The CDR3 nucleotides read TGTGCCAGCAGTGAATATGGGGACGGTACGCAGTATTTT. This translates into CASSEYGDGTQYF.

The chain links TRBV7-9 to TRBJ2-1; tentative D call: TRBD1 (5 bases). The germline CDR1 and CDR2 sequences are SEHNR and FQNEAQ (reference sequence). This CDR3 comprises 12 residues. V was pared by 1 base and J by 13 bases, with 11 bases between. CDR3 loop: CASSLEGKGQFF. The DNA of the CDR3 is TGTGCCAGCAGCTTAGAGGGGAAGGGACAGTTCTTC.

The chain recombines TRBV5-1 with TRBJ2-5; 8 nucleotides align to TRBD2. This CDR3 is 13 amino acids long. The V segment lost 7 bases and the J segment 2 bases; nucleotides outside the gene matches: 4. Germline V gene lookup returns CDR1 SGHRS and CDR2 YFSETQ. The CDR3 coding sequence is TGCGCCAGCGCACGGGGGGGACAAGAGACCCAGTACTTC. Amino acids: CASARGGQETQYF. The variable domain in full, with the rest retrieved from reference TRBV5-1 and TRBJ2-5, is KAGVTQTPRYLIKTRGQQVTLSCSPISGHRSVSWYQQTPGQGLQFLFEYFSETQRNKGNFPGRFSGRQFSNSRSEMNVSTLELGDSALYLCASARGGQETQYFGPGTRLLVL.

The chain is built from TRBV30 and TRBJ1-5; 7 bases agree with TRBD1. Losses at the gene ends were 3 bases for V and 2 bases for J; bases not matched to a gene: 7. This CDR3 has 15 amino acids. From germline, CDR1 is GTSNPN and CDR2 SVGIG (reference sequence). This chain's CDR3 is CAWSPIGGRNQPQHF. The CDR3 nucleotides read TGTGCCTGGAGCCCGATAGGGGGCCGCAATCAGCCCCAGCATTTT.

This clone came up a few times. The chain is built from TRBV29-1 and TRBJ2-7, with D unresolved. With 7 bases removed from V and 5 bases from J, the gap between germline ends came to 15 bases. This CDR3 contains 12 residues. Per the germline V gene, CDR1 is SQVTM and CDR2 is ANQGSEA. The CDR3 is CSAGVGRHEQYF. CDR3 bases: TGCAGCGCCGGCGTGGGCAGGCACGAGCAGTACTTC.

The chain carries TRBV6-1 and TRBJ1-5; D is undetermined. This CDR3 comprises 14 residues. Germline lookup yields CDR1 MNHNS and CDR2 SASEGT. V gave up 6 bases and J gave up 1 base, with 10 bases separating them. This CDR3 is CASSAHRSNQPQHF. The CDR3 DNA sequence: TGTGCCAGCAGCGCGCACAGAAGCAATCAGCCCCAGCATTTT.

With respect to this clone: Other DNA sequences from this sample encode an identical CDR3 as well. V and J are TRBV20-1 and TRBJ1-1; no definite D call. CDR1 is DFQATT, CDR2 SNEGSKA, per germline (reference sequence). V gave up 5 bases and J gave up 2 bases, with 3 bases separating them. This CDR3 is built from 10 residues. CDR3 DNA: TGCAGTGCTCAAAACACTGAAGCTTTCTTT. Translated, it gives CSAQNTEAFF.

The V and J genes are TRBV30 and TRBJ1-2, with D perhaps matching TRBD1 (5 bases). The germline CDR1 and CDR2 sequences are GTSNPN and SVGIG (reference sequence). The CDR3 is 13 residues long. Trimming cost V 7 bases and J 3 bases, with 15 bases left between them. The CDR3 loop reads CASGTQADYGYTF. The CDR3 DNA reads as TGTGCCTCCGGGACCCAGGCCGACTATGGCTACACCTTC.